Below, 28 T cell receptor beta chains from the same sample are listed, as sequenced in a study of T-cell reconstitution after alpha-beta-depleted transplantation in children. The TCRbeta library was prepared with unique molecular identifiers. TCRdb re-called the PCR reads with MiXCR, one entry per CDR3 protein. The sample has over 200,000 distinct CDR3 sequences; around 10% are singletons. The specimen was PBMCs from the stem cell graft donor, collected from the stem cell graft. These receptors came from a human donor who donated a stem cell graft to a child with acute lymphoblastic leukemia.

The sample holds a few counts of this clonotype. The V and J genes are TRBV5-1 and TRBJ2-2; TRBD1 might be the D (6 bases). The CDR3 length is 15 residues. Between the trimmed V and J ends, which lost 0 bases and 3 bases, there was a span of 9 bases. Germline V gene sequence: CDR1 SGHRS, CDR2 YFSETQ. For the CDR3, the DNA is TGCGCCAGCAGCTTGGACGAGGGGGACACCGGGGAGCTGTTTTTT. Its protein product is CASSLDEGDTGELFF. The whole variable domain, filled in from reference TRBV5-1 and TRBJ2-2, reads KAGVTQTPRYLIKTRGQQVTLSCSPISGHRSVSWYQQTPGQGLQFLFEYFSETQRNKGNFPGRFSGRQFSNSRSEMNVSTLELGDSALYLCASSLDEGDTGELFFGEGSRLTVL.

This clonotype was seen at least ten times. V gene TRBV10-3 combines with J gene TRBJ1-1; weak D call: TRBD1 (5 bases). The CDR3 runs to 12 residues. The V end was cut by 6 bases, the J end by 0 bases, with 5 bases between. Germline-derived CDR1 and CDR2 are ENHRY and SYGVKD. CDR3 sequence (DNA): TGTGCCATCAGGGGGGTGAACACTGAAGCTTTCTTT. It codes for CAIRGVNTEAFF.

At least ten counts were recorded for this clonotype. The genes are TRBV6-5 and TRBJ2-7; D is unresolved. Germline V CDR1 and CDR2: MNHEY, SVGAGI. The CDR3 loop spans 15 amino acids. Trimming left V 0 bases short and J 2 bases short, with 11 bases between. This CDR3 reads CASSYSGIPAYEQYF. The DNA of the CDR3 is TGTGCCAGCAGTTACTCGGGGATCCCGGCCTACGAGCAGTACTTC.

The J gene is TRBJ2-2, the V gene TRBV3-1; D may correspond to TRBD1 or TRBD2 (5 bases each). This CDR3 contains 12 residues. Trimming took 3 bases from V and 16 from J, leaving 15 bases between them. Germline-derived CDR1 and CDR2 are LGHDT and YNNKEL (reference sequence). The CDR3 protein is CASSQVGDRKFF. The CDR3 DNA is TGTGCCAGCAGCCAGGTCGGGGACCGCAAGTTTTTT. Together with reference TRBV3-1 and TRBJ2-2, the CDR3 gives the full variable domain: DTAVSQTPKYLVTQMGNDKSIKCEQNLGHDTMYWYKQDSKKFLKIMFSYNNKELIINETVPNRFSPKSPDKAHLNLHINSLELGDSAVYFCASSQVGDRKFFGEGSRLTVL.

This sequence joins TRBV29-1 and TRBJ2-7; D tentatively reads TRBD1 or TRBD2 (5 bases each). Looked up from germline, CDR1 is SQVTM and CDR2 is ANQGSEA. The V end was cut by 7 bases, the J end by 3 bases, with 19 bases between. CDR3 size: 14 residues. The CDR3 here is CSARGPGKNYEQYF. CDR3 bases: TGCAGCGCCCGCGGGCCAGGGAAGAACTACGAGCAGTACTTC.

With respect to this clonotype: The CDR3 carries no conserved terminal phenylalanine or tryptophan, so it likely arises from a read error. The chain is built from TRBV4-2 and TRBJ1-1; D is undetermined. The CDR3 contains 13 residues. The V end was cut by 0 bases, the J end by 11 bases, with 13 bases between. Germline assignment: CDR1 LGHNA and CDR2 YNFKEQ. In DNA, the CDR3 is TGTGCCAGCAGCCAAGAGTTGGATCTTGATGCTTTCCTT. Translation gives CASSQELDLDAFL.

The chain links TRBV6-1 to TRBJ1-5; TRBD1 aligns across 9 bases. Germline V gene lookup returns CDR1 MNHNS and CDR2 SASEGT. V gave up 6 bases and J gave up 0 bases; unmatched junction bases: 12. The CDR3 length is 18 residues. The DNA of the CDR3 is TGTGCCAGCAGCCCCTTGATCCGGACAGGGGATAGCAATCAGCCCCAGCATTTT. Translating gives CASSPLIRTGDSNQPQHF.

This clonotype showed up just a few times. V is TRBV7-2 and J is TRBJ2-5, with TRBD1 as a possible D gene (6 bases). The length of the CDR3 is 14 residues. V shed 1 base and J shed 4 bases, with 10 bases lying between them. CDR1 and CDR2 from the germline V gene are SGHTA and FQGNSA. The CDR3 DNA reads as TGTGCCAGCAGCTTAGGGGCCAGGGGAGAGACCCAGTACTTC. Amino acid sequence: CASSLGARGETQYF.

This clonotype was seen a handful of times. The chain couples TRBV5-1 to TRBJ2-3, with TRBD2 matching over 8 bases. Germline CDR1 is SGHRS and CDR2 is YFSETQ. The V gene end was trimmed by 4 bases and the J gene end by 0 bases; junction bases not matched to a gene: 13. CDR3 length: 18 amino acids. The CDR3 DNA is TGCGCCAGCAGCCGGGGGGGTAAGGAATCCGCTAGCACAGATACGCAGTATTTT. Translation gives CASSRGGKESASTDTQYF.

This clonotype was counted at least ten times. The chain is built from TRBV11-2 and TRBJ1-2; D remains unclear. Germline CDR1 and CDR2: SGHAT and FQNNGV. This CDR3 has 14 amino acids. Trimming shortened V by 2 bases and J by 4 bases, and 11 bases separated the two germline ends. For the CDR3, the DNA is TGTGCCAGCAGCTTATCCCGTTCCTTCTATGGCTACACCTTC. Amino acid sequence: CASSLSRSFYGYTF.

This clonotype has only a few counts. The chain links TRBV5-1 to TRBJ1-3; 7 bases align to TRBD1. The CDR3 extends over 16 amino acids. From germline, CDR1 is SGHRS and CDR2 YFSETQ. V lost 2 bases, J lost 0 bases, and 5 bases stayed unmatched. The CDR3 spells CASSFGQESSGNTIYF. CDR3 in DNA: TGCGCCAGCAGCTTTGGACAGGAAAGCTCTGGAAACACCATATATTTT.

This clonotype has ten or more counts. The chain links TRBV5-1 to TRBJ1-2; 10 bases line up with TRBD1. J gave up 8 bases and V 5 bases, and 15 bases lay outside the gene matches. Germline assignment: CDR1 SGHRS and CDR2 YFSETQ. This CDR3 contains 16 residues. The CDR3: CASRLNADGTGAGYTF. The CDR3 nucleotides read TGCGCCAGCAGGCTCAATGCCGACGGGACAGGGGCCGGCTACACCTTC.

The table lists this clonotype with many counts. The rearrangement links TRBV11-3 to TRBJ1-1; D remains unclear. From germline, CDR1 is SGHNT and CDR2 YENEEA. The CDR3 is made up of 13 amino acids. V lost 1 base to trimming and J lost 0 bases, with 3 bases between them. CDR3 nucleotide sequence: TGTGCCAGCAGCTTAGGGCTGAACACTGAAGCTTTCTTT. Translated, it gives CASSLGLNTEAFF.

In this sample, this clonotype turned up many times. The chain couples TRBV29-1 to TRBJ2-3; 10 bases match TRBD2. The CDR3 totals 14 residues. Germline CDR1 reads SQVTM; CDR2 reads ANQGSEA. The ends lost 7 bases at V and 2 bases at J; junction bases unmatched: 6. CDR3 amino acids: CSGDSGGITDTQYF. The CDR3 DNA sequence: TGCAGCGGGGATAGCGGGGGGATCACAGATACGCAGTATTTT.

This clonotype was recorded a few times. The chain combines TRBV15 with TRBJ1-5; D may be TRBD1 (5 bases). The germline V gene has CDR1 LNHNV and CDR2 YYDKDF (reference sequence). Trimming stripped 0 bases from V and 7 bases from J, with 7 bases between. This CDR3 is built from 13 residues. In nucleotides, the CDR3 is TGTGCCACCAGCAGAGATCGGGGCCAGCCCCAGCATTTT. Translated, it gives CATSRDRGQPQHF.

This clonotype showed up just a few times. In nucleotides, the CDR3 is TGTGCCAGCAGCTTAGGACCAGGCTCTGGAAACACCATATATTTT. Amino acid sequence: CASSLGPGSGNTIYF. The chain employs TRBV7-2 and TRBJ1-3; D call uncertain. This CDR3 has 15 amino acids. Trimming took off 1 base at V and 0 bases at J, with 7 bases between the two ends. Germline values: CDR1 SGHTA, CDR2 FQGNSA.

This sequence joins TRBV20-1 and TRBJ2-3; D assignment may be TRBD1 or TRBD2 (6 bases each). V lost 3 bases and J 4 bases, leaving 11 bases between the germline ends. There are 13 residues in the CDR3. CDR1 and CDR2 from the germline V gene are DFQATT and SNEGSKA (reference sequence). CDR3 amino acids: CSAREGHPDTQYF. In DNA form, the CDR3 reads TGCAGTGCTAGGGAGGGACATCCAGATACGCAGTATTTT.

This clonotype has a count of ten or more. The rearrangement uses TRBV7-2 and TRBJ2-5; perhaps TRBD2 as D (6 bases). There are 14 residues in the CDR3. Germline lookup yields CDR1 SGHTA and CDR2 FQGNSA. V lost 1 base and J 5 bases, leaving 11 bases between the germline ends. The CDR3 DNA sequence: TGTGCCAGCAGCTTAGGCGGTGGGACTGAGACCCAGTACTTC. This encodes CASSLGGGTETQYF.

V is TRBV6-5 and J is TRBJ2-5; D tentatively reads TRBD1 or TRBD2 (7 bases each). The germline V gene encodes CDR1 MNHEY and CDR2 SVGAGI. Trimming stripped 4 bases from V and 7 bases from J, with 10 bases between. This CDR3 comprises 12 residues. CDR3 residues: CASSSGGGTQYF. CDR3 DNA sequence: TGTGCCAGCAGTTCAGGGGGGGGGACCCAGTACTTC.

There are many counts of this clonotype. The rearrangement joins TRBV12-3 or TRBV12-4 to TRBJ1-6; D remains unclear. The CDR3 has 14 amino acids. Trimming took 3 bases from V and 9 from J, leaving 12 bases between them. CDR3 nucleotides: TGTGCCAGCAGTTTTATGGGTGAGCGTTCACCCCTCCACTTT. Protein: CASSFMGERSPLHF.

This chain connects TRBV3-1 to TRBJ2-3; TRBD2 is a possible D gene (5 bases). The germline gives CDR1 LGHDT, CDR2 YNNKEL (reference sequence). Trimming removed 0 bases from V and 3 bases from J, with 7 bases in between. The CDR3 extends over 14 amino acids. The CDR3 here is CASSQEGETDTQYF. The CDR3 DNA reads TGTGCCAGCAGCCAAGAGGGAGAAACAGATACGCAGTATTTT.

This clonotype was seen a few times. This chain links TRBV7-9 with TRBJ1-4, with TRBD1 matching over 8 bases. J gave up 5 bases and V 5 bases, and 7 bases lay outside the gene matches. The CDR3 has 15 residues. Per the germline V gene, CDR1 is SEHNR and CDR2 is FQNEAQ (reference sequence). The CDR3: CASSGGQDLNEKLFF. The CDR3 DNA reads TGTGCCAGCAGCGGGGGACAGGATTTAAATGAAAAACTGTTTTTT.

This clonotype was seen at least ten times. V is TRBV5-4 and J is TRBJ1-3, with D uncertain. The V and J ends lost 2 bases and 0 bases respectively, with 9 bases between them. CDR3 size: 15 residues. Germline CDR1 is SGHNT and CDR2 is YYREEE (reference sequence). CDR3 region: CASSFPQSSGNTIYF. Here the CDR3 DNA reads TGTGCCAGCAGCTTCCCCCAAAGCTCTGGAAACACCATATATTTT.

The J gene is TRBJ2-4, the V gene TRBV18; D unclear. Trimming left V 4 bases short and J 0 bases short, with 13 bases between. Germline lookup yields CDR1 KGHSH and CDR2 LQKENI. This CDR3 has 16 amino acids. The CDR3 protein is CASSLLQDLAKNIQYF. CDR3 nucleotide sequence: TGTGCCAGCTCACTGCTTCAAGACTTAGCCAAAAACATTCAGTACTTC.

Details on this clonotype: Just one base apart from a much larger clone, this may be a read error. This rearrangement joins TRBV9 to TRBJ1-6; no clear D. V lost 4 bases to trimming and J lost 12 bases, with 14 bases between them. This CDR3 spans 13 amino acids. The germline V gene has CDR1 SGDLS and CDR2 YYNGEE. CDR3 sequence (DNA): TGTGCCAGCAGCATAGATCGCGGAGAACCCCTCCACTTT. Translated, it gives CASSIDRGEPLHF.

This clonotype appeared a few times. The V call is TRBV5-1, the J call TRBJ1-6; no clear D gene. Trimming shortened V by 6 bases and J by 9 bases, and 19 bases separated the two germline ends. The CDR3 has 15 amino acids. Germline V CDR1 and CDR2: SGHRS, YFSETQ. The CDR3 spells CASTRRTDRSSPLHF. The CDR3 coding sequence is TGCGCCAGCACCCGACGGACCGATAGGAGTTCACCCCTCCACTTT.

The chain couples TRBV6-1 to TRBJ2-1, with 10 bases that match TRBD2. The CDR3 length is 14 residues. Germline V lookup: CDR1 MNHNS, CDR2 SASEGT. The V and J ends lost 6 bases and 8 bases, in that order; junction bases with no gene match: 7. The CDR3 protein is CASRIAGGVDEQFF. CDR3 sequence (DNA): TGTGCCAGCAGAATAGCGGGGGGCGTTGATGAGCAGTTCTTC.

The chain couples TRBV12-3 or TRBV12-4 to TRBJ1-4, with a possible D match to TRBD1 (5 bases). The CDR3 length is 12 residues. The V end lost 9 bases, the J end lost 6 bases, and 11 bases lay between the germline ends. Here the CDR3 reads CASRGPYEKLFF. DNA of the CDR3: TGTGCCAGTAGGGGTCCGTATGAAAAACTGTTTTTT.